These 19 T cell receptor beta chains originate from one sample sequenced in a study of response to subunit inactivated influenza vaccine. MiXCR was run by TCRdb on the RT-PCR reads, yielding one entry per CDR3 protein. Of around 710,000 distinct CDR3 sequences in the sample, approximately 13% are singletons; the top ten hold 5.5% to 7%. The starting material was PBMCs from blood, obtained 14 days before vaccination. Source of these receptors: a middle-aged man who received an inactivated influenza vaccine.

J is TRBJ2-1 and V is TRBV24-1; possibly TRBD1 for D (6 bases). The V end lost 4 bases, the J end lost 4 bases, and 10 bases lay between the germline ends. Germline V gene data show CDR1 as KGHDR and CDR2 as SFDVKD. The CDR3 extends over 14 amino acids. The CDR3: CATSDPDSYNEQFF. DNA for the CDR3: TGTGCCACCAGTGACCCGGACAGTTACAATGAGCAGTTCTTC.

The table lists this clonotype with a few counts. The gene calls are TRBV28 and TRBJ2-5, with 9 bases fitting TRBD2. This CDR3 comprises 18 residues. Germline values: CDR1 MDHEN, CDR2 SYDVKM. With 0 bases clipped from V and 14 bases from J, the junction kept 22 bases outside the gene matches. CDR3 residues: CASSLWRGGAPRPSGPYF. Here the CDR3 DNA reads TGTGCCAGCAGTTTATGGCGCGGGGGGGCCCCGAGACCCAGTGGCCCCTACTTC.

In this sample, this clonotype turned up a few times. This chain connects TRBV6-5 to TRBJ2-2; 15 bases match TRBD2. Germline V CDR1 and CDR2: MNHEY, SVGAGI. V lost 2 bases to trimming and J lost 5 bases; unmatched junction nucleotides: 3. The CDR3 extends over 17 amino acids. The CDR3 is CASSYGLAGGPTGELFF. The CDR3 DNA reads as TGTGCCAGCAGTTACGGACTAGCGGGAGGGCCGACCGGGGAGCTGTTTTTT.

The chain uses TRBV20-1 and TRBJ2-7, with D tentatively TRBD2 (7 bases). This CDR3 has 13 residues. Germline V CDR1 and CDR2: DFQATT, SNEGSKA (reference sequence). With 6 bases removed from V and 3 bases from J, the gap between germline ends came to 15 bases. The CDR3 spells CSALGGPSYEQYF. CDR3 sequence (DNA): TGCAGTGCACTCGGGGGGCCGAGCTACGAGCAGTACTTC.

This clonotype turned up a few times. The chain employs TRBV20-1 and TRBJ1-3, with D perhaps matching TRBD1 (5 bases). V shed 0 bases and J shed 4 bases, with 16 bases lying between them. Germline assignment: CDR1 DFQATT and CDR2 SNEGSKA (reference sequence). The CDR3 is 16 amino acids. This chain's CDR3 is CSAREKWDRRGNTIYF. The CDR3 coding sequence is TGCAGTGCTAGAGAAAAATGGGACCGGAGGGGAAACACCATATATTTT.

The chain carries TRBV20-1 and TRBJ2-5; D uncertain. Germline assignment: CDR1 DFQATT and CDR2 SNEGSKA (reference sequence). The CDR3 loop spans 15 amino acids. Deletions cut 0 bases from V and 3 bases from J, with 14 bases between. DNA for the CDR3: TGCAGTGCTAGAGATCTAGAGGCTTCCAAAGAGACCCAGTACTTC. As protein: CSARDLEASKETQYF.

This chain connects TRBV5-1 to TRBJ2-3; TRBD2 might be the D (5 bases). The germline V gene encodes CDR1 SGHRS and CDR2 YFSETQ. V lost 2 bases, J lost 6 bases, and 16 bases lay in between. The CDR3 consists of 15 residues. CDR3: CASSFGGAKGDTQYF. CDR3 bases: TGCGCCAGCAGCTTTGGAGGCGCCAAGGGTGATACGCAGTATTTT.

This clonotype was found a few times. The chain is built from TRBV6-2 or TRBV6-3 and TRBJ2-1; D is undetermined. CDR3 length: 12 residues. Trimming left V 8 bases short and J 4 bases short, with 9 bases between. The germline gives CDR1 MNHEY, CDR2 SVGEGT. The CDR3 sequence is CASGLVYNEQFF. CDR3 sequence (DNA): TGTGCCAGCGGCCTAGTGTACAATGAGCAGTTCTTC.

This clonotype showed up just a few times. This chain links TRBV28 with TRBJ2-1; no reliable D call. The germline V gene encodes CDR1 MDHEN and CDR2 SYDVKM. V lost 2 bases, J lost 0 bases, and 8 bases lay in between. CDR3 length equals 15 residues. The CDR3 spells CASSLIDPSYNEQFF. CDR3 nucleotide sequence: TGTGCCAGCAGTTTAATTGACCCCTCCTACAATGAGCAGTTCTTC.

This clonotype was recorded many times. J is TRBJ1-3 and V is TRBV6-5, with D possibly being TRBD1 (5 bases). Trimming removed 2 bases at V and 4 bases at J, with 12 bases between. The germline V gene encodes CDR1 MNHEY and CDR2 SVGAGI. This CDR3 is 15 amino acids long. The CDR3 region has the DNA TGTGCCAGCAGTTACGGGGCAGGGTCCGGAAACACCATATATTTT. Translating it yields CASSYGAGSGNTIYF.

A few counts support this clonotype. The chain carries TRBV28 and TRBJ1-4; D unresolved. V was clipped by 4 bases and J by 3 bases, with 18 bases between them. This CDR3 region has 17 residues. The V gene's germline CDR1 is MDHEN and CDR2 SYDVKM. The CDR3 loop reads CASSWASSTGSNEKLFF. The DNA of the CDR3 is TGTGCCAGCAGTTGGGCCAGTAGTACGGGTTCTAATGAAAAACTGTTTTTT. The full variable domain, rest sourced from reference TRBV28 and TRBJ1-4, is DVKVTQSSRYLVKRTGEKVFLECVQDMDHENMFWYRQDPGLGLRLIYFSYDVKMKEKGDIPEGYSVSREKKERFSLILESASTNQTSMYLCASSWASSTGSNEKLFFGSGTQLSVL.

This clonotype has a handful of counts. This rearrangement joins TRBV7-9 to TRBJ1-6; D unclear. The CDR3 has 13 amino acids. Trimming stripped 3 bases from V and 12 bases from J, with 12 bases between. Germline CDR1 and CDR2: SEHNR and FQNEAQ (reference sequence). CDR3 protein: CASSFAESGPLHF. In nucleotides, the CDR3 is TGTGCCAGCAGCTTCGCGGAATCTGGACCCCTCCACTTT.

V and J are TRBV20-1 and TRBJ1-2, with 7 bases lining up with TRBD1. With V trimmed by 6 bases and J by 4 bases, 8 bases remained unmatched. This CDR3 is 13 amino acids long. In germline, CDR1 is DFQATT, CDR2 SNEGSKA (reference sequence). This chain's CDR3 is CSALGQKIYGYTF. The DNA for the CDR3 is TGCAGTGCACTGGGACAGAAGATCTATGGCTACACCTTC.

The J gene is TRBJ2-7, the V gene TRBV6-1; D possibly corresponds to TRBD1 (6 bases). The V and J ends lost 6 bases and 1 base respectively, with 19 bases between them. Germline V lookup: CDR1 MNHNS, CDR2 SASEGT. The CDR3 consists of 16 residues. Written as DNA, the CDR3 is TGTGCCAGCAGGCCCTCCGGAGGCCAGGGGTCCTACGAGCAGTACTTC. This translates into CASRPSGGQGSYEQYF.

The chain has TRBV5-8 and TRBJ1-2; no definite D call. CDR3 size: 16 residues. The germline V gene encodes CDR1 SGHTS and CDR2 YDEGEE. The germline V and J ends were trimmed by 4 bases and 2 bases, with 18 bases remaining between them. The CDR3 sequence: CASSMPRRAGNYGYTF. The CDR3 nucleotides are TGTGCCAGCAGCATGCCGCGAAGGGCCGGAAACTATGGCTACACCTTC. The entire variable domain, with the rest obtained from reference TRBV5-8 and TRBJ1-2, is as follows: EAGVTQSPTHLIKTRGQQATLRCSPISGHTSVYWYQQALGLGLQFLLWYDEGEERNRGNFPPRFSGRQFPNYSSELNVNALELEDSALYLCASSMPRRAGNYGYTFGSGTRLTVV.

This clonotype turned up a few times. The rearrangement joins TRBV19 to TRBJ1-1, with no clear D. This CDR3 has 14 residues. Looked up from germline, CDR1 is LNHDA and CDR2 is SQIVND (reference sequence). Trimming removed 1 base at V and 1 base at J, with 7 bases between. CDR3 DNA sequence: TGTGCCAGTAGTATAGTTGTAGGGAACACTGAAGCTTTCTTT. Its translation is CASSIVVGNTEAFF.

This clonotype has at least ten counts. V and J are TRBV2 and TRBJ2-3; no firm D call. The germline V and J ends were trimmed by 9 bases and 5 bases, with 15 bases remaining between them. Germline CDR1 and CDR2: SNHLY and FYNNEI. The CDR3 covers 13 residues. CDR3 bases: TGTGCCAGATCCCTAGAGGCTGGAGATACGCAGTATTTT. Residues: CARSLEAGDTQYF.

The table lists this clonotype with a few counts. The rearrangement joins TRBV7-6 to TRBJ2-5; 11 bases match TRBD2. Per germline, CDR1 SGHVS and CDR2 FNYEAQ. This CDR3 has 17 amino acids. V trimming: 4 bases; J trimming: 3 bases; junction bases outside the gene matches: 10. The CDR3 reads CASSSLLAGEQKETQYF. CDR3 DNA sequence: TGTGCCAGCAGCTCCTTACTAGCGGGGGAGCAAAAAGAGACCCAGTACTTC.

The chain joins TRBV11-2 to TRBJ1-4; D gene ambiguous. V was pared by 5 bases and J by 2 bases, with 12 bases between. The CDR3 runs 15 residues. Germline-derived CDR1 and CDR2 are SGHAT and FQNNGV. The CDR3 nucleotides read TGTGCCAGCAGCCCACATCTAGGGACTAATGAAAAACTGTTTTTT. Translation: CASSPHLGTNEKLFF.